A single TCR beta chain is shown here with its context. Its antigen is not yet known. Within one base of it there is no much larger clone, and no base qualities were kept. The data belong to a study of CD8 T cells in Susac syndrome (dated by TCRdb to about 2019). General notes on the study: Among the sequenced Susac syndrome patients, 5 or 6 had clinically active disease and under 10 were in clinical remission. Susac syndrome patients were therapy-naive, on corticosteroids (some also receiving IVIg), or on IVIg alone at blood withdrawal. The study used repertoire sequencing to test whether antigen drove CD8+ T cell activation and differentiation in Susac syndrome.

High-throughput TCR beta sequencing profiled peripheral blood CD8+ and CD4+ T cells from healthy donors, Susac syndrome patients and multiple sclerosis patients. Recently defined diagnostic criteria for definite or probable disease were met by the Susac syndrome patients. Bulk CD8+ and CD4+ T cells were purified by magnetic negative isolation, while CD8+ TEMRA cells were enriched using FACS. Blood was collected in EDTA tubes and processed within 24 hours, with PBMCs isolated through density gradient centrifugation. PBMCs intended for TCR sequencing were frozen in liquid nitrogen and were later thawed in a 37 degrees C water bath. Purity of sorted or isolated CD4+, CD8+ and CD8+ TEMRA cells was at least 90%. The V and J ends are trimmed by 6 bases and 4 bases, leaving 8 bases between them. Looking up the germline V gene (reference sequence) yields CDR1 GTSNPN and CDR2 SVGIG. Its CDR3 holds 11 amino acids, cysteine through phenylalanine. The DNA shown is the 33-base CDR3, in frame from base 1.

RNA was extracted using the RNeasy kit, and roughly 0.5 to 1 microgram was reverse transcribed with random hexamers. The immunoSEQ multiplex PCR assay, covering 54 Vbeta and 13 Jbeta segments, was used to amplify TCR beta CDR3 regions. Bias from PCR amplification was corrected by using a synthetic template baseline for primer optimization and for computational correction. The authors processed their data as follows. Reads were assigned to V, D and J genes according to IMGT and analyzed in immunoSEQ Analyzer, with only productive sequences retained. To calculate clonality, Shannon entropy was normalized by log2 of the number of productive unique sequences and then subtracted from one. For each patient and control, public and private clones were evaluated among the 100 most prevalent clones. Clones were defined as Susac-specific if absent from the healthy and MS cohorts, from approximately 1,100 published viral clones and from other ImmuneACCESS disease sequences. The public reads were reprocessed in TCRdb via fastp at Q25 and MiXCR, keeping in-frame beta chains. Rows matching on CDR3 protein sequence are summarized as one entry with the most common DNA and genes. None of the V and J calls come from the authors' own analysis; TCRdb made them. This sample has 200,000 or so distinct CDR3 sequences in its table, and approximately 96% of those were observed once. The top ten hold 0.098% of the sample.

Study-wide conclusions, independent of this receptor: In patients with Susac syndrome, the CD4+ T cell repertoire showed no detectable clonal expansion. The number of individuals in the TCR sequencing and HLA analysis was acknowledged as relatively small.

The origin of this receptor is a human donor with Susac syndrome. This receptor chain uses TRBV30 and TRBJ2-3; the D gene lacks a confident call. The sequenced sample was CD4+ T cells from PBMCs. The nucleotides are TGTGCCTGTGGGGTCGCAGATACGCAGTATTTT. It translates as CACGVADTQYF.